The next 5 T cell receptor beta chains were all read from a single sample in a study of shared clonotypes between healthy human individuals. The assay was immunoSEQ multiplex PCR, and TCRdb's table has in-frame clones only and misses some. The data contain roughly 550,000 clones, nearly 97% of them singletons. As defined, naive CD8 cells were CD45RO-negative and positively selected for CCR7, with terminally differentiated effector memory CD45RA+ cells excluded. Sequencing was carried out using naive CD8+ T cells sorted from blood. The receptors derive from a woman aged 25-40 years in good health.

The V call is TRBV29-1, the J call TRBJ2-7; 9 nucleotides match TRBD2. After removal of 5 bases from V and 4 bases from J, the junction contained 9 bases not matched to a gene. The CDR3 has 14 amino acids. Germline V gene lookup returns CDR1 SQVTM and CDR2 ANQGSEA. The CDR3 sequence: CSVSTSGSHYEQYF. CDR3 bases: TGCAGCGTTTCCACTAGCGGGTCTCATTACGAGCAGTACTTC.

This chain joins TRBV19 and TRBJ1-5; no firm D call. The CDR3 length is 13 residues. The germline gives CDR1 LNHDA, CDR2 SQIVND (reference sequence). V was shortened by 3 bases and J by 9 bases, with 12 bases between the two germline ends. CDR3 in amino acids: CASSMILSGPQHF. The CDR3 DNA sequence: TGTGCCAGTAGTATGATCCTCTCGGGGCCCCAGCATTTT.

The V and J genes are TRBV27 and TRBJ2-3; TRBD1 might be the D (5 bases). V lost 5 bases, J lost 3 bases, and 12 bases lay in between. Germline CDR1 is MNHEY and CDR2 is SMNVEV (reference sequence). The CDR3 has 14 amino acids. The CDR3 sequence is CASSHAAGTDTQYF. The CDR3 coding sequence is TGTGCCAGCAGTCACGCCGCAGGGACAGATACGCAGTATTTT.

This clone was recorded only once. The gene calls are TRBV7-6 and TRBJ2-6; possibly TRBD1 for D (6 bases). This CDR3 region has 16 residues. V was trimmed by 5 bases and J by 1 base, leaving 12 bases between them. CDR1 SGHVS and CDR2 FNYEAQ come from the germline V gene. Here the CDR3 DNA reads TGTGCCAGCAGCCTCTTTACAGGGTCTGGGGCCAACGTCCTGACTTTC. As protein: CASSLFTGSGANVLTF.

Of note for this clone: The sample has other DNA sequences that encode this CDR3 too. The V gene is TRBV9, the J gene TRBJ2-3, with D uncertain. The germline CDR1 and CDR2 sequences are SGDLS and YYNGEE. The germline V and J ends were trimmed by 0 bases and 1 base, with 9 bases remaining between them. This CDR3 is 15 amino acids long. The CDR3 DNA sequence: TGTGCCAGCAGCGTAGACGGAGTCGGCACAGATACGCAGTATTTT. It codes for CASSVDGVGTDTQYF.